The clone carrying this TCR beta chain has only a few counts. These data originate in a study of blood T cell repertoires in COVID-19. Study-wide context: From the United States, Italy and Spain came samples of acute and convalescent COVID-19. In each case, the material was cDNA or gDNA derived from T cells, B-cell-depleted T cells, or PBMCs.

V was pared by 3 bases and J by 9 bases, with 18 bases of the junction left unmatched. CDR1 LNHDA and CDR2 SQIVND come from the germline V gene (reference sequence). The CDR3 is 17 amino acids. The method was immunoSEQ multiplex PCR; TCRdb's version includes in-frame clones alone and lacks a portion of them. The table has 90,000 to 100,000 clones, about 70% seen once. Sequenced: peripheral blood. The rearrangement joins TRBV19 to TRBJ2-7; 9 positions match TRBD1. The sequence came from a woman aged 55-69 years in a cohort sampled during active or convalescent COVID-19. The CDR3 sequence is CASSMAAGQGLSDAQYF. In DNA, the CDR3 is TGTGCCAGTAGTATGGCTGCGGGACAGGGTCTCTCGGATGCGCAGTACTTC.